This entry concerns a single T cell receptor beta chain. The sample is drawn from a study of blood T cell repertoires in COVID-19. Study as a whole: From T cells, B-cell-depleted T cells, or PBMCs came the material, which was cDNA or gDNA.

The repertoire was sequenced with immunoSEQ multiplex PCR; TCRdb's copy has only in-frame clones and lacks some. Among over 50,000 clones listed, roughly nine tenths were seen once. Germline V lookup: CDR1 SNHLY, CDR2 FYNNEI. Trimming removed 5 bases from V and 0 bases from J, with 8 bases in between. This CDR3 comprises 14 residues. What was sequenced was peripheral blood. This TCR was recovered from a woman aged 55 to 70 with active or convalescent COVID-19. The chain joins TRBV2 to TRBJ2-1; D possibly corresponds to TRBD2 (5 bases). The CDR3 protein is CASSSAGSYNEQFF. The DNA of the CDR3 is TGTGCCAGCAGTTCGGCGGGCTCCTACAATGAGCAGTTCTTC.